Listed below are T cell receptor beta chains from one sample, sequenced in a study of T cell clones after liver transplantation. The table came from immunoSEQ multiplex PCR; TCRdb's copy has only in-frame clones and leaves some out. Altogether 72,000 or so clones are present, less than 85% being singletons, with the ten largest covering 2.5% to 3%. The sample was CD4+ T cells from blood, taken at the 22-month timepoint. These receptors all come from a human patient who received a liver transplant. Part of the T cells may come from the graft donor. CDR3s include the opening cysteine and the closing phenylalanine or tryptophan. A D gene is named only where the DNA matches it firmly. Clone sizes are given selectively: once, few, many, or a class where the clone is expanded.

NA	TRBV6-6	TRBJ1-1	NA	CASSYSRQSLEAFF	TGTGCCAGCAGTTACTCCCGACAAAGCCTGGAAGCTTTCTTT
TRBD1	TRBV5-1	TRBJ2-7	NA	CASSLGQGAYEQYF	TGCGCCAGCAGCTTAGGCCAGGGGGCCTACGAGCAGTACTTC
TRBD1	TRBV19	TRBJ1-1	NA	CASSPDRAGEAFF	TGTGCCAGTAGTCCCGACAGGGCGGGTGAAGCTTTCTTT
NA	TRBV9	TRBJ1-3	NA	CASSLVGEIERSPNTIYF	TGTGCCAGCAGCTTGGTGGGGGAGATTGAACGAAGTCCGAACACCATATATTTT
NA	TRBV7-2	TRBJ1-4	few	CASSRDGLLEKLFF	TGTGCCAGCAGCCGGGACGGTTTACTAGAAAAACTGTTTTTT
NA	TRBV5-6	TRBJ2-1	NA	CASSLGGRSYNEQFF	TGTGCCAGCAGCTTGGGGGGAAGATCCTACAATGAGCAGTTCTTC
NA	TRBV7-2	TRBJ2-3	NA	CASSSPTATDTQYF	TGTGCCAGCAGCTCCCCGACTGCTACAGATACGCAGTATTTT
NA	TRBV27	TRBJ1-2	NA	CASSLDGYTF	TGTGCCAGCAGTTTAGATGGCTACACCTTC
NA	TRBV5-1	TRBJ2-5	NA	CASRQGQETQYF	TGCGCCAGCAGACAGGGACAAGAGACCCAGTACTTC
NA	TRBV14	TRBJ2-6	NA	CASSQGETGANVLTF	TGTGCCAGCAGCCAAGGGGAAACTGGGGCCAACGTCCTGACTTTC
NA	TRBV11-1	TRBJ2-2	NA	CASSPLLAASNTGELFF	TGTGCCAGCAGCCCCCTACTAGCAGCCTCGAACACCGGGGAGCTGTTTTTT
NA	TRBV7-2	TRBJ1-3	NA	CASSPPAGTGNTIYF	TGTGCCAGCAGCCCTCCGGCAGGGACTGGAAACACCATATATTTT
TRBD1	TRBV9	TRBJ1-3	NA	CASSLGQGFLNTIYF	TGTGCCAGCAGCCTTGGACAGGGCTTTTTAAACACCATATATTTT
NA	TRBV9	TRBJ1-1	NA	CASSYTGASEAFF	TGTGCCAGCAGCTACACGGGAGCATCTGAAGCTTTCTTT
NA	TRBV18	TRBJ2-4	NA	CASSVWEISKNIQYF	TGTGCCAGCTCTGTCTGGGAAATTTCCAAAAACATTCAGTACTTC
TRBD2	TRBV2	TRBJ2-7	few	CASSETSGSGEQYF	TGTGCCAGCAGTGAGACTAGCGGGAGTGGTGAGCAGTACTTC
NA	TRBV7-2	TRBJ2-5	NA	CASRRAAQETQYF	TGTGCCAGCAGGCGGGCAGCCCAAGAGACCCAGTACTTC
TRBD2	TRBV18	TRBJ2-1	NA	CASSPLGAGDEQFF	TGTGCCAGCTCACCCTTAGGAGCGGGGGATGAGCAGTTCTTC
NA	TRBV4-2	TRBJ2-6	NA	CASSHATPRESSGANVLTF	TGTGCCAGCAGCCACGCCACTCCCCGGGAGTCCTCTGGGGCCAACGTCCTGACTTTC
NA	TRBV2	TRBJ1-5	NA	CASRQGHGNQPQHF	TGTGCCAGCAGACAGGGACACGGCAATCAGCCCCAGCATTTT
TRBD1	TRBV27	TRBJ1-2	once	CASSRKTGLGYTF	TGTGCCAGCAGTCGAAAGACAGGGCTTGGCTACACCTTC
NA	TRBV18	TRBJ1-1	NA	CASSPGRNTEAFF	TGTGCCAGCTCACCAGGGAGGAACACTGAAGCTTTCTTT
NA	TRBV7-5	TRBJ1-1	NA	CVRSLVYTPNTEAFF	TGTGTCAGAAGCTTAGTCTACACCCCCAACACTGAAGCTTTCTTT
TRBD2	TRBV11-2	TRBJ2-3	NA	CASSRLAGAQDTQYF	TGTGCCAGCAGCCGTTTAGCGGGGGCCCAGGATACGCAGTATTTT
TRBD1	TRBV6-1	TRBJ1-2	NA	CASSGFTDRAGGYTF	TGTGCCAGCAGTGGCTTTACTGACAGGGCTGGTGGCTACACCTTC
NA	TRBV4-3	TRBJ1-1	NA	CASSLTSAGREAFF	TGCGCCAGCAGCCTAACTTCAGCGGGAAGGGAAGCTTTCTTT
NA	TRBV4-1	TRBJ1-6	NA	CASSPQRKTGTVDSPLHF	TGCGCCAGCAGCCCCCAACGAAAAACAGGGACGGTTGATTCACCCCTCCACTTT
TRBD1	TRBV5-1	TRBJ2-1	NA	CASSFTGQGTGEQFF	TGCGCCAGCAGCTTTACGGGACAGGGGACCGGTGAGCAGTTCTTC
NA	TRBV11-3	TRBJ1-1	NA	CASSLGVNTEAFF	TGTGCCAGCAGCTTAGGAGTGAACACTGAAGCTTTCTTT
NA	TRBV11-1	TRBJ1-1	NA	CASSPTGRNTEAFF	TGTGCCAGCAGCCCGACGGGACGGAACACTGAAGCTTTCTTT
TRBD1	TRBV18	TRBJ1-1	NA	CASSSDRANTEAFF	TGTGCCAGCTCGTCGGACAGGGCGAACACTGAAGCTTTCTTT
NA	TRBV29-1	TRBJ2-1	NA	CSVRQNTYNEQFF	TGCAGCGTCCGACAGAATACCTACAATGAGCAGTTCTTC
NA	TRBV14	TRBJ1-2	NA	CASSQEWGGNYGYTF	TGTGCCAGCAGCCAAGAGTGGGGTGGAAACTATGGCTACACCTTC
TRBD2	TRBV7-2	TRBJ2-7	NA	CASSFGTRTYEQYF	TGTGCCAGCAGCTTCGGGACTAGGACCTACGAGCAGTACTTC
TRBD2	TRBV7-2	TRBJ2-7	NA	CASSLSVPRGGRDEQYF	TGTGCCAGCAGCTTAAGTGTTCCGCGGGGGGGTAGGGACGAGCAGTACTTC
NA	TRBV28	TRBJ1-5	NA	CASSFGRGNQPQHF	TGTGCCAGCAGTTTCGGTCGGGGTAATCAGCCCCAGCATTTT
TRBD1	TRBV9	TRBJ1-1	NA	CASSEGGQGEETEAFF	TGTGCCAGCAGCGAGGGAGGACAGGGAGAAGAGACTGAAGCTTTCTTT
NA	TRBV10-3	TRBJ2-7	NA	CAIKGHSLGRERDEQYF	TGTGCCATCAAGGGCCACAGTCTTGGAAGGGAACGCGACGAGCAGTACTTC
NA	TRBV28	TRBJ1-4	NA	CASSGGETANEKLFF	TGTGCCAGCAGCGGGGGGGAGACGGCTAATGAAAAACTGTTTTTT
NA	TRBV21-1	TRBJ2-5	NA	CAPITEETQYF	TGTGCCCCGATCACGGAAGAGACCCAGTACTTC
TRBD2	TRBV4-2	TRBJ2-2	NA	CASSPWTSGSSGELFF	TGTGCCAGCAGCCCATGGACTAGCGGGAGTTCTGGGGAGCTGTTTTTT
NA	TRBV18	TRBJ2-7	NA	CASSPAQGWGEQYF	TGTGCCAGCTCACCAGCCCAGGGGTGGGGCGAGCAGTACTTC
TRBD2	TRBV28	TRBJ2-7	NA	CASSFPTSANKEQYF	TGTGCCAGCAGTTTCCCTACTAGCGCAAATAAAGAGCAGTACTTC
NA	TRBV2	TRBJ2-3	NA	CASSETTQNTDTQYF	TGTGCCAGCAGTGAAACGACACAGAACACAGATACGCAGTATTTT